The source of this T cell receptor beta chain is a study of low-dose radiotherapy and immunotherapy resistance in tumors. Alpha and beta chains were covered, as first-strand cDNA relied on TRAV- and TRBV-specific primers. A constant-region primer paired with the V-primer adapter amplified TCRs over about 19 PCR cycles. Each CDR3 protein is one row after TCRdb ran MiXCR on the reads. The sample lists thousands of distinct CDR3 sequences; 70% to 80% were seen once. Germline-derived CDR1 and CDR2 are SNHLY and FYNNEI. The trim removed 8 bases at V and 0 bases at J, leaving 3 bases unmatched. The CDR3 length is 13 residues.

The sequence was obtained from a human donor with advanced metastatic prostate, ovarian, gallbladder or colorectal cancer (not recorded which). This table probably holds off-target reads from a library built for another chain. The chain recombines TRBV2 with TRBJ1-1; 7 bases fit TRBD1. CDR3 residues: CASGGQMNTEAFF. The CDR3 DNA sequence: TGTGCCAGCGGGGGACAGATGAACACTGAAGCTTTCTTT. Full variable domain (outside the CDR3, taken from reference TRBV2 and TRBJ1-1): EPEVTQTPSHQVTQMGQEVILRCVPISNHLYFYWYRQILGQKVEFLVSFYNNEISEKSEIFDDQFSVERPDGSNFTLKIRSTKLEDSAMYFCASGGQMNTEAFFGQGTRLTVV.